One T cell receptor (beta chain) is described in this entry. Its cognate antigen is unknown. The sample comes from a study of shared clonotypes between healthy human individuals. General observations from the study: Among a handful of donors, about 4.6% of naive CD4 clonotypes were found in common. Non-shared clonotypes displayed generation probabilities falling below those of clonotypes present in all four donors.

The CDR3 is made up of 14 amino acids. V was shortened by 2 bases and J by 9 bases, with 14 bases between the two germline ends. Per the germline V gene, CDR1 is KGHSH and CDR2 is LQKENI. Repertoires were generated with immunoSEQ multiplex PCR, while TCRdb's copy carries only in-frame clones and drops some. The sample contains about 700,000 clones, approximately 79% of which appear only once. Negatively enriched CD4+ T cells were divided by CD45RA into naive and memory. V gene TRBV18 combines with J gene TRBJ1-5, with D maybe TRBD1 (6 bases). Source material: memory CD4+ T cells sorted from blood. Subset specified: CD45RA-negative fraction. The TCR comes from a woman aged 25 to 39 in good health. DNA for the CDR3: TGTGCCAGCTCACCAATCCCCCAACAGGGGCCCCAGCATTTT. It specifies CASSPIPQQGPQHF.